Presented here are 24 T cell receptor beta chains from one specimen sequenced in a study of blood T cell repertoires in COVID-19. Repertoires were generated with immunoSEQ multiplex PCR, while TCRdb's copy carries only in-frame clones and drops some. The profile covers about 76,000 clones, with 75% appearing a single time and roughly 20% taken by the ten largest. The specimen was peripheral blood. The receptor set was obtained from a man between 65 and 79 years old with acute or convalescent COVID-19.

The chain uses TRBV5-1 and TRBJ2-3; TRBD1 matches 9 bases. The CDR3 runs 17 residues. Germline V gene data show CDR1 as SGHRS and CDR2 as YFSETQ. V gave up 4 bases and J gave up 7 bases; unmatched junction bases: 16. CDR3 bases: TGCGCCAGCAGCACACCCTTGGGACAGGGCGAGGTGAATACGCAGTATTTT. Amino acid sequence: CASSTPLGQGEVNTQYF.

The chain links TRBV27 to TRBJ1-5; D not certain. Trimming pared 8 bases from V and 3 bases from J, leaving 14 bases between. The CDR3 is 14 residues long. From germline, CDR1 is MNHEY and CDR2 SMNVEV (reference sequence). CDR3 DNA: TGTGCCAGCCGGGATGGAGGCTTCAATCAGCCCCAGCATTTT. It is translated as CASRDGGFNQPQHF.

The gene calls are TRBV7-9 and TRBJ2-7; D is unresolved. Germline V lookup: CDR1 SEHNR, CDR2 FQNEAQ (reference sequence). Trimming cost V 3 bases and J 6 bases, with 12 bases left between them. This CDR3 comprises 13 residues. The CDR3 protein is CASSFRWAPEQYF. CDR3 nucleotide sequence: TGTGCCAGCAGCTTTCGGTGGGCTCCCGAGCAGTACTTC.

The chain couples TRBV3-1 (or the pseudogene TRBV3-2) to TRBJ2-7; D may be TRBD2 (6 bases). The V end lost 4 bases, the J end lost 2 bases, and 12 bases lay between the germline ends. CDR3 length equals 14 residues. CDR1 is LGHDT, CDR2 YNNKEL, per germline (reference sequence). The CDR3 DNA is TGTGCCAGCAGCCCCCCTTGGACTACCTACGAGCAGTACTTC. This sequence encodes CASSPPWTTYEQYF.

This chain joins TRBV5-8 and TRBJ1-1; 7 bases are a match to TRBD1. This CDR3 region has 13 residues. Germline V gives CDR1 SGHTS, CDR2 YDEGEE. V dropped 6 bases and J dropped 2; count of bases not matched to a gene: 4. The CDR3 loop is CASMTGRNTEAFF. DNA for the CDR3: TGTGCCAGCATGACAGGGAGAAACACTGAAGCTTTCTTT.

The V gene is TRBV10-2, the J gene TRBJ2-1, with 8 bases aligning to TRBD1. Germline CDR1 reads WSHSY; CDR2 reads SAAADI. The V and J ends lost 2 bases and 6 bases, in that order; junction bases with no gene match: 6. There are 15 residues in the CDR3. The CDR3 reads CASSEAGTGVNEQFF. The CDR3 DNA reads as TGCGCCAGCAGTGAGGCCGGGACAGGCGTCAATGAGCAGTTCTTC.

The sample holds one count of this clone. This chain links TRBV7-9 with TRBJ1-4; D uncertain. The CDR3 sequence is 15 residues long. V shed 3 bases and J shed 8 bases, with 16 bases lying between them. Germline V gene data show CDR1 as SEHNR and CDR2 as FQNEAQ (reference sequence). CDR3 residues: CASSFDLAESEKLFF. The DNA of the CDR3 is TGTGCCAGCAGCTTTGACTTGGCAGAAAGCGAAAAACTGTTTTTT.

This clone was seen a few times. This chain links TRBV19 with TRBJ1-2, with 9 bases matching TRBD1. CDR1 is LNHDA, CDR2 SQIVND, per germline (reference sequence). This CDR3 has 15 amino acids. The J segment lost 7 bases and the V segment lost 4 bases, leaving 10 bases of the junction unmatched. The CDR3 DNA follows: TGTGCCAGTAGTACCTTTGGGACAGGGATATTTGGCTACACCTTC. Translated: CASSTFGTGIFGYTF.

This clone was counted between two and nine times. The chain links TRBV3-1 (or the pseudogene TRBV3-2) to TRBJ1-5; D gene unclear. The CDR3 is 14 amino acids. The V end lost 1 base, the J end lost 1 base, and 5 bases lay between the germline ends. Germline V gene sequence: CDR1 LGHDT, CDR2 YNNKEL (reference sequence). CDR3 DNA sequence: TGTGCCAGCAGCCAAGCGGGGAGCAATCAGCCCCAGCATTTT. The encoded protein is CASSQAGSNQPQHF.

The chain has TRBV9 and TRBJ2-7; TRBD2 matches 11 bases. V lost 3 bases and J lost 4; bases outside the gene matches: 3. This CDR3 contains 14 residues. CDR1 is SGDLS and CDR2 is YYNGEE in the germline V gene. CDR3 coding DNA: TGTGCCAGCAGCGGCGGGACTAGCGGTTACGAGCAGTACTTC. As protein: CASSGGTSGYEQYF.

This clone was seen once. V and J are TRBV19 and TRBJ1-5; 7 bases align to TRBD1. Germline CDR1 reads LNHDA; CDR2 reads SQIVND (reference sequence). Trimming at V came to 7 bases and at J to 4 bases, leaving 10 bases not matched to a gene. The CDR3 totals 15 residues. CDR3 protein: CASMDRGRGNQPQHF. Here the CDR3 DNA reads TGTGCCAGTATGGACCGAGGCAGGGGGAATCAGCCCCAGCATTTT.

The J gene is TRBJ1-5, the V gene TRBV23-1; TRBD1 aligns across 7 bases. TRBV23-1 is recorded as an ORF, its role being uncertain. CDR3 size: 16 residues. V lost 3 bases and J lost 0; bases outside the gene matches: 5. The CDR3 bases are TGCGCCAGCAGTCAGCAGGACAGGAATAGCAATCAGCCCCAGCATTTT. It specifies CASSQQDRNSNQPQHF.

This clone has a handful of counts. This chain uses TRBV19 with TRBJ1-5; 10 bases are a match to TRBD1. The CDR3 consists of 15 residues. V shed 4 bases, J shed 5 bases, and the junction held 5 bases outside the gene matches. Looked up from germline, CDR1 is LNHDA and CDR2 is SQIVND (reference sequence). This CDR3 is CASSKGQGTHQPQHF. DNA for the CDR3: TGTGCCAGTAGTAAGGGACAGGGGACACATCAGCCCCAGCATTTT.

The genes are TRBV4-2 and TRBJ2-7; 10 nucleotides agree with TRBD2. With V trimmed by 6 bases and J by 2 bases, 7 bases remained unmatched. Germline assignment: CDR1 LGHNA and CDR2 YNFKEQ. The CDR3 covers 15 residues. CDR3 residues: CASRFGTSATYEQYF. CDR3 sequence (DNA): TGTGCCAGCAGATTCGGGACTAGCGCAACCTACGAGCAGTACTTC.

V gene TRBV10-1 combines with J gene TRBJ2-3; 7 positions agree with TRBD2. V gave up 5 bases and J gave up 4 bases; unmatched junction bases: 9. CDR3 length: 15 residues. The germline V gene has CDR1 WNHNN and CDR2 SYGVQD (reference sequence). The DNA of the CDR3 is TGCGCCAGCAGTCAAGGGGCGGCGGGAGCAGATACGCAGTATTTT. Amino acid sequence: CASSQGAAGADTQYF.

The CDR3 DNA reads as TGTGCCAGCAGCCCTACAGGGAGATGGGGCCTATACGAGCAGTACTTC. Translated, it gives CASSPTGRWGLYEQYF. This chain links TRBV28 with TRBJ2-7, with D perhaps matching TRBD1 (6 bases). This CDR3 is 16 amino acids long. Germline-derived CDR1 and CDR2 are MDHEN and SYDVKM. Trimming stripped 6 bases from V and 4 bases from J, with 22 bases between.

The gene calls are TRBV12-1 and TRBJ2-3; the tabulated D call, TRBD1, remains unverified against the DNA. TRBV12-1 is shown as a pseudogene. The CDR3 covers 14 residues. CDR3 sequence (DNA): TGTGCCAGCAGCTTTGAACAGGGGACAGATACGCAGTATTTT. Amino acids: CASSFEQGTDTQYF.

The rearrangement joins TRBV10-3 to TRBJ2-2; possible D gene TRBD1, 6 bases. V was pared by 9 bases and J by 0 bases, with 8 bases between. The germline gives CDR1 ENHRY, CDR2 SYGVKD. The CDR3 length is 13 residues. The CDR3 bases are TGTGCCATTGGGACATCGAACACCGGGGAGCTGTTTTTT. Translating gives CAIGTSNTGELFF.

The chain recombines TRBV9 with TRBJ2-7; TRBD1 matches at 9 bases. The germline V gene has CDR1 SGDLS and CDR2 YYNGEE. There are 13 residues in the CDR3. J gave up 5 bases and V 4 bases, and 4 bases lay outside the gene matches. The CDR3 is CASSPTGGNEQYF. In nucleotides, the CDR3 is TGTGCCAGCAGCCCCACAGGGGGCAACGAGCAGTACTTC.

The table lists this clone with a few counts. V and J are TRBV13 and TRBJ1-3; 11 positions match TRBD1. The germline V gene has CDR1 PRHDT and CDR2 FYEKMQ (reference sequence). V dropped 4 bases and J dropped 4; count of bases not matched to a gene: 3. The CDR3 extends over 15 amino acids. The CDR3 DNA reads as TGTGCCAGCAGCTCGGGACAGGGGGTCGGAAACACCATATATTTT. Translation: CASSSGQGVGNTIYF.

The chain recombines TRBV10-3 with TRBJ2-5; weak D call: TRBD2 (6 bases). There are 17 residues in the CDR3. Germline V lookup: CDR1 ENHRY, CDR2 SYGVKD. Deletions cut 3 bases from V and 4 bases from J, with 21 bases between. Here the CDR3 reads CAISDHRVAGRGETQYF. The CDR3 bases are TGTGCCATCAGTGACCACCGGGTGGCGGGAAGGGGAGAGACCCAGTACTTC.

V gene TRBV9 combines with J gene TRBJ1-1; maybe TRBD1 (6 bases). The CDR3 is made up of 14 amino acids. V was pared by 3 bases and J by 4 bases, with 13 bases between. From germline, CDR1 is SGDLS and CDR2 YYNGEE. The chain's CDR3 is CASSETGWGTEAFF. CDR3 nucleotides: TGTGCCAGCAGCGAGACAGGTTGGGGCACTGAAGCTTTCTTT.

The chain has TRBV7-9 and TRBJ1-2; D is unresolved. Deletions cut 4 bases from V and 5 bases from J, with 8 bases between. The CDR3 has 12 amino acids. Germline V lookup: CDR1 SEHNR, CDR2 FQNEAQ (reference sequence). CDR3 DNA sequence: TGTGCCAGCAGCTACGACAAGTATGGCTACACCTTC. Protein product: CASSYDKYGYTF.

Worth noting for this clone: The final CDR3 position lacks the conserved phenylalanine or tryptophan, pointing to a likely read error. The DNA is omitted, as the CDR3 cannot be located on it reliably, and the CDR3 follows TCRdb's listing. The V call is TRBV19, the J call TRBJ1-2; TRBD1, the D gene given by the table, was not confirmed from the DNA. Looked up from germline, CDR1 is LNHDA and CDR2 is SQIVND (reference sequence). The CDR3 contains 12 residues when both ends are counted. CDR3: CASSIEVWCQNI.